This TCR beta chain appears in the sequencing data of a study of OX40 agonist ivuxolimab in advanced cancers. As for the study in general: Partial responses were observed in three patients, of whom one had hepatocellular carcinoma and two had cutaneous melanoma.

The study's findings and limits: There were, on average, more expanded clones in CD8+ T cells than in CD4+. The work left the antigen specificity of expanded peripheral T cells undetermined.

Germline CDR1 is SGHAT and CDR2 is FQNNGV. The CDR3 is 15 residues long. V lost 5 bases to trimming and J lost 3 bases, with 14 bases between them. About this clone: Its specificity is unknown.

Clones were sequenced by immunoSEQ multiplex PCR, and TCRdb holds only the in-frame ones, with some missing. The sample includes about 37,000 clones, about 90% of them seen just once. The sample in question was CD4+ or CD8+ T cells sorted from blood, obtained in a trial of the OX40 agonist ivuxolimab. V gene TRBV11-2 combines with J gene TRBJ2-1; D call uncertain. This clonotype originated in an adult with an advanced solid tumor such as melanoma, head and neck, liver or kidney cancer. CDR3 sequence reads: CASSPSINDYNEQFF. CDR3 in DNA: TGTGCCAGCAGCCCCTCGATAAATGACTACAATGAGCAGTTCTTC.